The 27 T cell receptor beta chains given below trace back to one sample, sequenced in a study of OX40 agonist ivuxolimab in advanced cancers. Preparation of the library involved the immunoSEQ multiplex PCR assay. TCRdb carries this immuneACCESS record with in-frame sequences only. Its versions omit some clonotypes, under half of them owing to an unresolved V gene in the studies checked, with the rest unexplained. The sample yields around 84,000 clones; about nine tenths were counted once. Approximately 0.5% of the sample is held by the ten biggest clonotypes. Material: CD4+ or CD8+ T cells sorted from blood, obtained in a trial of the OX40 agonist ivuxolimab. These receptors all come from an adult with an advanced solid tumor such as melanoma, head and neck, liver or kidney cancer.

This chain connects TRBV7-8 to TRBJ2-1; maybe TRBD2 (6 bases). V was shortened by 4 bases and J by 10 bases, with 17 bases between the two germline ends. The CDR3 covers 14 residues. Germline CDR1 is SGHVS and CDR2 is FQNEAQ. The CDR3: CASSWGNSGREQFF. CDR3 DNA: TGTGCCAGCAGCTGGGGGAATAGCGGAAGGGAGCAGTTCTTC.

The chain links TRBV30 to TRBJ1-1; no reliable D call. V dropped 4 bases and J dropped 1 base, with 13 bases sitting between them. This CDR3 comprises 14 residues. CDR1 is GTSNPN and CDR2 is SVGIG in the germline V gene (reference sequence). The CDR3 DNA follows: TGTGCCTGGACTCGCACACGCACGAACACTGAAGCTTTCTTT. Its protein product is CAWTRTRTNTEAFF.

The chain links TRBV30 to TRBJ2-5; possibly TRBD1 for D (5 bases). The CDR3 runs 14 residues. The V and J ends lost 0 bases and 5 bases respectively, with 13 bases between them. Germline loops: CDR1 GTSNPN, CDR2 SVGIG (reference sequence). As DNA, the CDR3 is TGTGCCTGGAGTGTAGGTGCAGGGCCGGAGACCCAGTACTTC. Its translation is CAWSVGAGPETQYF.

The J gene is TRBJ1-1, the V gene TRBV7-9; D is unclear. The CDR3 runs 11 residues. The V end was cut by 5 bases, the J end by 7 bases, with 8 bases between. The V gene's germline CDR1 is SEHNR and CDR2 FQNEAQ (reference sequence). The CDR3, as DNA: TGTGCCAGCAGCGTGATTCATGAAGCTTTCTTT. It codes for CASSVIHEAFF. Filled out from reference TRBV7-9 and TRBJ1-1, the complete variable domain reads DTGVSQNPRHKITKRGQNVTFRCDPISEHNRLYWYRQTLGQGPEFLTYFQNEAQLEKSRLLSDRFSAERPKGSFSTLEIQRTEQGDSAMYLCASSVIHEAFFGQGTRLTVV.

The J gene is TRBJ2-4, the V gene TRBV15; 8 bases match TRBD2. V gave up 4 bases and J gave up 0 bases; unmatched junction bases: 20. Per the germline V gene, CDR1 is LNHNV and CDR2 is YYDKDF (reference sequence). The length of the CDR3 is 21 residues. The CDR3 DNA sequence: TGTGCCACCAGCAAGGAGGGGGAACTAGCGGACTATATACTAGCCAAAAACATTCAGTACTTC. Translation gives CATSKEGELADYILAKNIQYF.

The CDR3 region has the DNA TGCAGCGTTGGACTCGGCGGTGAAGCTTTCTTT. The encoded protein is CSVGLGGEAFF. The rearrangement joins TRBV29-1 to TRBJ1-1; no clear D gene. V lost 4 bases, J lost 7 bases, and 10 bases lay in between. There are 11 residues in the CDR3. Germline assignment: CDR1 SQVTM and CDR2 ANQGSEA.

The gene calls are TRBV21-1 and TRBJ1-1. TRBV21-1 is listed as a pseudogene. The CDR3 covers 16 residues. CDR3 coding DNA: TGTGCCAGCACCGGTACCGGGACGGTAATGAACACTGAAGCTTTCTTT. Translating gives CASTGTGTVMNTEAFF.

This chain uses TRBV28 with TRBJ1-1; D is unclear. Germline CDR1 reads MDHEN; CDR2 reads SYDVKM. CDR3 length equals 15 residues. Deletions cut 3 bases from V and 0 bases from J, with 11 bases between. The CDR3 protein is CASSLEQRLNTEAFF. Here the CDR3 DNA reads TGTGCCAGCAGTTTGGAGCAACGGTTGAACACTGAAGCTTTCTTT.

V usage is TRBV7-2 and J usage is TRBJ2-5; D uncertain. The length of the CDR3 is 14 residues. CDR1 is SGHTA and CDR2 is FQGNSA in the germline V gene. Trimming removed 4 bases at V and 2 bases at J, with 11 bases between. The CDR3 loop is CASSWAVPQETQYF. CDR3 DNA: TGTGCCAGCAGCTGGGCCGTGCCGCAAGAGACCCAGTACTTC.

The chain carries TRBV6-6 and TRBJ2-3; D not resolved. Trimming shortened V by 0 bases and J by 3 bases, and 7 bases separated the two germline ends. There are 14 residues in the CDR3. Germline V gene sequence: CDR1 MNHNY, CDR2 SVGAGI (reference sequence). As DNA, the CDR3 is TGTGCCAGCAGTTACTCGGCCCGGACAGATACGCAGTATTTT. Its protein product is CASSYSARTDTQYF.

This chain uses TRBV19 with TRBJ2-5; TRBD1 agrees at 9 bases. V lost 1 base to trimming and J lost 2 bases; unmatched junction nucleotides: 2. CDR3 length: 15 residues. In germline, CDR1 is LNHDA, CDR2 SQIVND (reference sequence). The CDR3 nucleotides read TGTGCCAGTAGTATAGCCGGGACAGGGCAAGAGACCCAGTACTTC. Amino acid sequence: CASSIAGTGQETQYF.

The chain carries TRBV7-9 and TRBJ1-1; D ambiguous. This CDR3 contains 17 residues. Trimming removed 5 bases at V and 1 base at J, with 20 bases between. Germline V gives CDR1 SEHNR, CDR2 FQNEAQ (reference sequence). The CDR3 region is CASSPPNGQEKNTEAFF. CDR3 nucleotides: TGTGCCAGCAGCCCCCCGAACGGGCAGGAAAAGAACACTGAAGCTTTCTTT.

The DNA of the CDR3 is TGTGCCAGCCGCAGGGGGCGGGAGCAGTACTTC. Its protein product is CASRRGREQYF. The rearrangement joins TRBV6-1 to TRBJ2-7, with 8 positions matching TRBD1. Germline lookup yields CDR1 MNHNS and CDR2 SASEGT. V dropped 8 bases and J dropped 7; count of bases not matched to a gene: 4. There are 11 residues in the CDR3.

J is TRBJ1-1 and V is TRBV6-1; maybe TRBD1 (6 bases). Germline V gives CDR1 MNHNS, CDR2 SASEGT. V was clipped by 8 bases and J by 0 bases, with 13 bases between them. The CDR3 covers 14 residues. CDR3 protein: CASSFGQMNTEAFF. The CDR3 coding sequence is TGTGCCAGCTCATTCGGACAGATGAACACTGAAGCTTTCTTT.

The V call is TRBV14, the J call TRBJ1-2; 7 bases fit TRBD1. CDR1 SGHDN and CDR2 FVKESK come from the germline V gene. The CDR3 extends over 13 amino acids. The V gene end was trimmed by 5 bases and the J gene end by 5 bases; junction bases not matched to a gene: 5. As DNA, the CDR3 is TGTGCCAGCAGCTGGGACAGCGATTATGGCTACACCTTC. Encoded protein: CASSWDSDYGYTF.

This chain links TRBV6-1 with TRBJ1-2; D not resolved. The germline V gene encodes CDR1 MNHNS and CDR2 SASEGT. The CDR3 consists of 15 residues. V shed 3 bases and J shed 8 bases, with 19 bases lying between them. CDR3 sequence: CASSDTLGRSTGYTF. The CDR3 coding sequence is TGTGCCAGCAGTGATACCTTGGGCAGGAGTACGGGCTACACCTTC.

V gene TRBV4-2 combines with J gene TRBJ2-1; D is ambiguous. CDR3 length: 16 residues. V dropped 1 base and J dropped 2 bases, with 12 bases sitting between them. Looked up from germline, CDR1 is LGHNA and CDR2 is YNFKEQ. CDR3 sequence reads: CASSQVTQATYNEQFF. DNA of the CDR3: TGTGCCAGCAGCCAAGTGACCCAGGCAACCTACAATGAGCAGTTCTTC.

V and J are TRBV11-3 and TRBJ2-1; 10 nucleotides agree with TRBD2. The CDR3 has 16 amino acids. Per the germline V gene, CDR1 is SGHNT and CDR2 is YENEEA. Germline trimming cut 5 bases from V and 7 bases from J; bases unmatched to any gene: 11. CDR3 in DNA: TGTGCCAGCAGCCGGCGGGTAGCGGGAGGAGAGAATGAGCAGTTCTTC. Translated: CASSRRVAGGENEQFF.

The CDR3: CASRCGRRNTGELFF. As DNA, the CDR3 is TGCGCCAGCAGATGCGGGAGAAGGAACACCGGGGAGCTGTTTTTT. This chain uses TRBV10-1 with TRBJ2-2; 7 nucleotides match TRBD2. Germline loops: CDR1 WNHNN, CDR2 SYGVQD (reference sequence). This CDR3 has 15 residues. Losses at the gene ends were 6 bases for V and 1 base for J; bases not matched to a gene: 5.

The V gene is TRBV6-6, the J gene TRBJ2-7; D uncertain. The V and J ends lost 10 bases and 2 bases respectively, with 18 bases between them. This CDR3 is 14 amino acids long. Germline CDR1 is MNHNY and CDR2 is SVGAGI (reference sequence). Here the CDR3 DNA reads TGTGCCACCTCCCCCAAGGTGGGGACCTACGAGCAGTACTTC. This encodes CATSPKVGTYEQYF.

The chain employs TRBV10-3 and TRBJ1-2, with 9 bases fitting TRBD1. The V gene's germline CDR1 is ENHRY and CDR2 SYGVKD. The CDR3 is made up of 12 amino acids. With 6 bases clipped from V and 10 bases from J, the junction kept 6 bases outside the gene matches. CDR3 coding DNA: TGTGCCATCAGCTCCGGGACAGGGAACTACACCTTC. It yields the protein CAISSGTGNYTF.

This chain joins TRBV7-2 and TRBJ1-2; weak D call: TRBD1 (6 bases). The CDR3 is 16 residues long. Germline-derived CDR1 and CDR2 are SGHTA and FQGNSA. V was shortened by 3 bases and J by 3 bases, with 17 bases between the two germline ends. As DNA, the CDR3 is TGTGCCAGCAGCTTCGGACAGTTCCCCCTAGACTATGGCTACACCTTC. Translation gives CASSFGQFPLDYGYTF.

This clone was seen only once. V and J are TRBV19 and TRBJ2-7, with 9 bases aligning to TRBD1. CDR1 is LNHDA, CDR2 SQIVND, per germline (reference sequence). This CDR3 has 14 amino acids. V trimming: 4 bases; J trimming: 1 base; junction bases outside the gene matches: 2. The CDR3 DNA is TGTGCCAGTAGTACGGACAGGGGATCCTACGAGCAGTACTTC. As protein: CASSTDRGSYEQYF.

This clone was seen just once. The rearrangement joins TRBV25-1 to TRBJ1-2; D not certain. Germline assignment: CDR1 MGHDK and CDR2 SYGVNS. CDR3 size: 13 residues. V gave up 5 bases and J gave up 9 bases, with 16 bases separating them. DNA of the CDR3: TGTGCCAGCAGTTCAGCGGGAGGGTCCAGCTACACCTTC. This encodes CASSSAGGSSYTF.

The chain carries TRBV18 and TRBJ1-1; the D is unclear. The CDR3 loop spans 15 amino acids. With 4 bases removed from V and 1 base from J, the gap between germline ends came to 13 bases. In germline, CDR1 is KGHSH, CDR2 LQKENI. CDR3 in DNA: TGTGCCAGCTCACAGGAAGGTAGCGCGAACACTGAAGCTTTCTTT. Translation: CASSQEGSANTEAFF.

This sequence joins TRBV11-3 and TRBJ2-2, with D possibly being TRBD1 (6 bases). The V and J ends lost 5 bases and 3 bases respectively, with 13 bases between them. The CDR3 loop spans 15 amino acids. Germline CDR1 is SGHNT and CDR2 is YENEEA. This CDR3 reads CASSKGGYDTGELFF. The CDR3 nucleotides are TGTGCCAGCAGCAAAGGGGGATACGACACCGGGGAGCTGTTTTTT.

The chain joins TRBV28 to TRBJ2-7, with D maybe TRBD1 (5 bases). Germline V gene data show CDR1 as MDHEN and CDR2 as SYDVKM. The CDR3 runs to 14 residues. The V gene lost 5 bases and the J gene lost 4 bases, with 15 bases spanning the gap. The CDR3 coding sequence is TGTGCCAGCAGTAAACAGGCAAAGGGGTACGAGCAGTACTTC. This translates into CASSKQAKGYEQYF. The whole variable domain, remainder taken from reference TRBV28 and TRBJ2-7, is DVKVTQSSRYLVKRTGEKVFLECVQDMDHENMFWYRQDPGLGLRLIYFSYDVKMKEKGDIPEGYSVSREKKERFSLILESASTNQTSMYLCASSKQAKGYEQYFGPGTRLTVT.